Presented here are 7 T cell receptor beta chains from one specimen sequenced in a study of cytomegalovirus exposure and HLA in healthy donors. The assay was immunoSEQ multiplex PCR, and TCRdb's table has in-frame clones only and misses some. The sample includes tens of thousands of clones, 97% of them seen just once. Sequencing was carried out using PBMCs. The receptor set was obtained from a woman between 18 and 30 years old in good health and CMV-seropositive.

V usage is TRBV27 and J usage is TRBJ1-3; TRBD1 matches at 11 bases. The CDR3 has 14 amino acids. V lost 5 bases to trimming and J lost 4 bases; unmatched junction nucleotides: 1. The germline V gene has CDR1 MNHEY and CDR2 SMNVEV (reference sequence). The CDR3 nucleotides are TGTGCCAGCAGTCGGACAGGGGGCGGAAACACCATATATTTT. Its protein product is CASSRTGGGNTIYF.

The chain recombines TRBV4-2 with TRBJ1-1; D is uncertain. Germline V gene lookup returns CDR1 LGHNA and CDR2 YNFKEQ. Deletions cut 4 bases from V and 1 base from J, with 13 bases between. The CDR3 is made up of 15 amino acids. CDR3 DNA sequence: TGTGCCAGCAGCCCGTACATGGAGGGGAACACTGAAGCTTTCTTT. Its protein is CASSPYMEGNTEAFF.

The J gene is TRBJ1-1, the V gene TRBV15; 7 nucleotides line up with TRBD1. The germline CDR1 and CDR2 sequences are LNHNV and YYDKDF (reference sequence). J lost 0 bases, V lost 0 bases, and 1 base had no gene match. The CDR3 runs to 15 residues. The DNA of the CDR3 is TGTGCCACCAGCAGAGAACAGGGGATGAACACTGAAGCTTTCTTT. Encoded protein: CATSREQGMNTEAFF. The full variable domain, in which reference TRBV15 and TRBJ1-1 provide the parts outside the CDR3, is DAMVIQNPRYQVTQFGKPVTLSCSQTLNHNVMYWYQQKSSQAPKLLFHYYDKDFNNEADTPDNFQSRRPNTSFCFLDIRSPGLGDTAMYLCATSREQGMNTEAFFGQGTRLTVV.

For the CDR3, the DNA is TGTGCCAGTCCACCCGACAGGGGAGGGTACACTGAAGCTTTCTTT. It encodes CASPPDRGGYTEAFF. V and J are TRBV19 and TRBJ1-1, with 8 positions matching TRBD1. J was trimmed by 3 bases and V by 8 bases; bases with no gene match: 11. CDR3 length: 15 amino acids. The germline gives CDR1 LNHDA, CDR2 SQIVND (reference sequence).

The rearrangement joins TRBV27 to TRBJ1-2; D gene unclear. The CDR3 is 12 amino acids. Per the germline V gene, CDR1 is MNHEY and CDR2 is SMNVEV (reference sequence). The germline V and J ends were trimmed by 5 bases and 12 bases, with 16 bases remaining between them. In DNA, the CDR3 is TGTGCCAGCAGTCCGTCGGGCGGGTCGGACACCTTC. Translated: CASSPSGGSDTF.

V is TRBV4-1 and J is TRBJ1-1, with D unresolved. The ends were cut back, 3 bases at V and 2 bases at J, with 10 bases in the middle. The germline CDR1 and CDR2 sequences are MGHRA and YSYEKL. The CDR3 is 14 amino acids. CDR3 residues: CASSQKRGNTEAFF. The DNA for the CDR3 is TGCGCCAGCAGCCAGAAGCGGGGTAACACTGAAGCTTTCTTT.

The chain is built from TRBV6-1 and TRBJ2-2, with D maybe TRBD2 (6 bases). CDR1 and CDR2 (germline): MNHNS, SASEGT. The CDR3 has 13 amino acids. Trimming removed 6 bases from V and 7 bases from J, with 12 bases in between. CDR3 sequence: CASREGSYGELFF. The CDR3 bases are TGTGCCAGCAGGGAGGGAAGCTACGGGGAGCTGTTTTTT.